The next 4 T cell receptor beta chains were all read from a single sample in a study of CD8 T cells in ankylosing spondylitis. MiXCR was run by TCRdb on the 5' RACE reads, yielding one entry per CDR3 protein. Of some 140,000 distinct CDR3 sequences listed, 7.5% to 9.5% are singletons. The specimen was synovial fluid, either unsorted or a sorted T cell fraction (not recorded which). These receptors all stem from a male donor with ankylosing spondylitis.

This clonotype was seen at least ten times. The J gene is TRBJ1-2, the V gene TRBV5-5, with no clear D. Germline V gene data show CDR1 as SGHKS and CDR2 as YYEKEE (reference sequence). The CDR3 is 16 amino acids. The V end was cut by 0 bases, the J end by 8 bases, with 20 bases between. This chain's CDR3 is CASSLVPARAVDGYTF. The CDR3 DNA reads TGTGCCAGCAGCTTGGTGCCGGCGCGCGCGGTTGACGGCTACACCTTC.

The chain recombines TRBV27 with TRBJ1-2; D not resolved. This CDR3 is 13 amino acids long. V shed 6 bases and J shed 4 bases, with 12 bases lying between them. CDR1 MNHEY and CDR2 SMNVEV come from the germline V gene (reference sequence). The CDR3 sequence: CASRIGPGYGYTF. CDR3 sequence (DNA): TGTGCCAGCAGGATCGGACCGGGCTATGGCTACACCTTC.

This clonotype was seen repeatedly, ten times or more. This sequence joins TRBV27 and TRBJ1-2; 7 nucleotides line up with TRBD1. This CDR3 is built from 13 residues. V lost 3 bases and J lost 4; bases outside the gene matches: 2. Germline lookup yields CDR1 MNHEY and CDR2 SMNVEV (reference sequence). The chain's CDR3 is CASSFRDSYGYTF. The CDR3 bases are TGTGCCAGCAGTTTTCGGGACAGCTATGGCTACACCTTC.

The chain combines TRBV6-1 with TRBJ2-6; 7 nucleotides line up with TRBD1. Losses at the gene ends were 6 bases for V and 0 bases for J; bases not matched to a gene: 11. The CDR3 has 18 residues. Germline loops: CDR1 MNHNS, CDR2 SASEGT. The CDR3 protein is CASRRGGLGSSGANVLTF. CDR3 DNA sequence: TGTGCCAGCAGGCGAGGGGGCTTAGGTAGCTCTGGGGCCAACGTCCTGACTTTC.